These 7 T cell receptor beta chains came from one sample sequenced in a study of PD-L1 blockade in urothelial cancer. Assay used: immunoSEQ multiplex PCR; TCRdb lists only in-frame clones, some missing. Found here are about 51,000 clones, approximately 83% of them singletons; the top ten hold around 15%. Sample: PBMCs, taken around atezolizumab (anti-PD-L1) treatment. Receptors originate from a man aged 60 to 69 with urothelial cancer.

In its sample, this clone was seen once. The CDR3 protein is CASRRDRAGEKLFF. DNA for the CDR3: TGTGCCAGCAGACGGGACAGGGCTGGCGAAAAACTGTTTTTT. The chain carries TRBV6-5 and TRBJ1-4; 9 bases align to TRBD1. The CDR3 totals 14 residues. Germline CDR1 is MNHEY and CDR2 is SVGAGI. Trimming took 6 bases from V and 8 from J; bases not matched to a gene: 7.

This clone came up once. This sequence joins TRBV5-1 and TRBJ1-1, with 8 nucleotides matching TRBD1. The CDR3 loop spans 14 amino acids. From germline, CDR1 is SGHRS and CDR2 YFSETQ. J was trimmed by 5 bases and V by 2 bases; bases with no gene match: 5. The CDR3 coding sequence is TGCGCCAGCAGCTTCACAGGGGGGGGGACTGAAGCTTTCTTT. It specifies CASSFTGGGTEAFF.

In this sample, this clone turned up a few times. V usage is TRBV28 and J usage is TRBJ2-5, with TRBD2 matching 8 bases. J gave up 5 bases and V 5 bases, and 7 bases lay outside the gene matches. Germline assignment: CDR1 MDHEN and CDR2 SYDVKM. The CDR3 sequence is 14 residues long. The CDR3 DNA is TGTGCCAGCAGTCCGTTGGCGGGGGGTGAGACCCAGTACTTC. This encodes CASSPLAGGETQYF.

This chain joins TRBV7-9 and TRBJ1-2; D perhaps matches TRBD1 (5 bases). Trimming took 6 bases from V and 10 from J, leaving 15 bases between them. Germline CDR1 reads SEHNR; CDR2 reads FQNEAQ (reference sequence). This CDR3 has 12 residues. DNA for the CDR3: TGTGCCAGCAGAGGCGGGGGTTTAGTCTACACCTTC. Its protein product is CASRGGGLVYTF.

As DNA, the CDR3 is TGTGCCAGCAGCTTCCTAGATGAGGATGAGCAGTTCTTC. Translating gives CASSFLDEDEQFF. The J gene is TRBJ2-1, the V gene TRBV7-8; D remains ambiguous. V dropped 3 bases and J dropped 8 bases, with 11 bases sitting between them. CDR3 length: 13 amino acids. CDR1 is SGHVS and CDR2 is FQNEAQ in the germline V gene.

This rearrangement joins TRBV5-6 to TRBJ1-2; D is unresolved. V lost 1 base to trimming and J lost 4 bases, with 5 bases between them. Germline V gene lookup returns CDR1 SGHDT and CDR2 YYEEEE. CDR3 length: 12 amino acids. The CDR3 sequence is CASSLTVYGYTF. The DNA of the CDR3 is TGTGCCAGCAGCTTGACAGTCTATGGCTACACCTTC.

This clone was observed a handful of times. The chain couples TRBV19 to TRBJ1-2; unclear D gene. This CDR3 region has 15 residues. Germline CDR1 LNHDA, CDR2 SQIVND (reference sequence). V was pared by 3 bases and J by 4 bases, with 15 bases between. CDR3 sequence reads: CASSMGERGSYGYTF. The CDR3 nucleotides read TGTGCCAGTAGTATGGGAGAGAGAGGGTCCTATGGCTACACCTTC.